Listed here are 24 T cell receptor beta chains from one sample, sequenced in a study of blood T cell repertoires in COVID-19. Sequenced by immunoSEQ multiplex PCR; TCRdb stores in-frame clones only, minus some. The table records under 300,000 clones, roughly 86% of them present only once. Sequences were obtained from peripheral blood. The receptors were sampled from a woman in her sixties or seventies with active or convalescent COVID-19.

In its sample, this clone was seen once. The chain uses TRBV5-1 and TRBJ2-5, with 10 nucleotides matching TRBD2. With V trimmed by 4 bases and J by 5 bases, 8 bases remained unmatched. CDR3 length equals 15 residues. CDR1 is SGHRS, CDR2 YFSETQ, per germline. CDR3 nucleotide sequence: TGCGCCAGCAGCCCAAGCGGGGGGGCATATGAGACCCAGTACTTC. This encodes CASSPSGGAYETQYF.

V gene TRBV7-8 combines with J gene TRBJ2-3; D unclear. Germline CDR1 SGHVS, CDR2 FQNEAQ. The CDR3 has 13 residues. Between the trimmed V and J ends, which lost 2 bases and 4 bases, there was a span of 7 bases. The CDR3 spells CASSLSVPDTQYF. For the CDR3, the DNA is TGTGCCAGCAGCTTAAGCGTGCCAGATACGCAGTATTTT.

This clone was picked up one time. The V call is TRBV7-2, the J call TRBJ2-3; 13 bases are a match to TRBD2. The CDR3 totals 15 residues. V lost 3 bases, J lost 10 bases, and 7 bases stayed unmatched. Germline CDR1 SGHTA, CDR2 FQGNSA. The CDR3 spells CASSLGTSGVGAQYF. CDR3 in DNA: TGTGCCAGCAGCTTGGGGACTAGCGGGGTTGGCGCGCAGTATTTT. Drawing the rest from reference TRBV7-2 and TRBJ2-3, the complete variable domain is GAGVSQSPSNKVTEKGKDVELRCDPISGHTALYWYRQSLGQGLEFLIYFQGNSAPDKSGLPSDRFSAERTGGSVSTLTIQRTQQEDSAVYLCASSLGTSGVGAQYFGPGTRLTVL.

This clone was detected only once. The gene calls are TRBV20-1 and TRBJ1-6; no reliable D call. This CDR3 is 10 amino acids long. Between the trimmed V and J ends, which lost 4 bases and 13 bases, there was a span of 8 bases. CDR1 is DFQATT, CDR2 SNEGSKA, per germline (reference sequence). CDR3: CSATFPPLHF. The DNA of the CDR3 is TGCAGTGCTACTTTTCCCCCCCTCCACTTT.

The chain combines TRBV4-3 with TRBJ2-2, with D perhaps TRBD1 (6 bases). Germline CDR1 is LGHNA and CDR2 is YSLEER. This CDR3 is built from 16 residues. The V gene lost 0 bases and the J gene lost 4 bases, with 12 bases spanning the gap. CDR3 DNA: TGCGCCAGCAGCCAAGAGAGCGTAGGGGGCACCGGGGAGCTGTTTTTT. It yields the protein CASSQESVGGTGELFF.

The chain is built from TRBV7-6 and TRBJ1-5; 9 bases match TRBD1. The CDR3 is made up of 16 amino acids. Losses at the gene ends were 6 bases for V and 9 bases for J; bases not matched to a gene: 15. Germline CDR1 is SGHVS and CDR2 is FNYEAQ. The CDR3 sequence is CASSSRDRVSLRPQHF. DNA for the CDR3: TGTGCCAGCAGTTCGCGGGACAGGGTATCGCTCAGGCCCCAGCATTTT. Full variable domain (remainder filled in from reference TRBV7-6 and TRBJ1-5): GAGVSQSPRYKVTKRGQDVALRCDPISGHVSLYWYRQALGQGPEFLTYFNYEAQQDKSGLPNDRFSAERPEGSISTLTIQRTEQRDSAMYRCASSSRDRVSLRPQHFGDGTRLSIL.

V usage is TRBV12-3 or TRBV12-4 and J usage is TRBJ1-1; D is possibly TRBD1 (6 bases). This CDR3 comprises 12 residues. Trimming removed 6 bases at V and 6 bases at J, with 11 bases between. CDR3 sequence (DNA): TGTGCCAGCAGGTTGACAGGAGCTGAAGCTTTCTTT. Amino acid sequence: CASRLTGAEAFF.

The rearrangement joins TRBV4-1 to TRBJ2-6, with a tentative D call TRBD1 (5 bases). Deletions cut 4 bases from V and 0 bases from J, with 13 bases between. The CDR3 is 17 amino acids. Germline CDR1 reads MGHRA; CDR2 reads YSYEKL. The CDR3 here is CASSPGKASSGANVLTF. The CDR3 nucleotides read TGCGCCAGCAGCCCAGGGAAGGCCAGCTCTGGGGCCAACGTCCTGACTTTC.

The chain combines TRBV28 with TRBJ1-4; D is perhaps TRBD1 (5 bases). Germline values: CDR1 MDHEN, CDR2 SYDVKM. The ends were cut back, 2 bases at V and 10 bases at J, with 14 bases in the middle. The CDR3 runs to 14 residues. Written as DNA, the CDR3 is TGTGCCAGCAGTTTAGGTGGGGGAGGCGGAAAACTGTTTTTT. Protein product: CASSLGGGGGKLFF.

The rearrangement joins TRBV5-1 to TRBJ2-1, with 9 bases lining up with TRBD2. The germline CDR1 and CDR2 sequences are SGHRS and YFSETQ. This CDR3 is 14 amino acids long. V dropped 7 bases and J dropped 7; count of bases not matched to a gene: 9. Written as DNA, the CDR3 is TGCGCCAGCTCTACAGCGGGGGGAAGGAATGAGCAGTTCTTC. Encoded protein: CASSTAGGRNEQFF.

In this sample, this clone turned up once. This chain joins TRBV12-3 or TRBV12-4 and TRBJ1-4; D remains ambiguous. Trimming took 0 bases from V and 12 from J, leaving 11 bases between them. The CDR3 consists of 13 residues. The DNA of the CDR3 is TGTGCCAGCAGTTTAGCGCTAACCGGGGAACTGTTTTTT. This codes for CASSLALTGELFF.

The chain couples TRBV4-1 to TRBJ1-2, with 7 positions matching TRBD1. CDR1 and CDR2 from the germline V gene are MGHRA and YSYEKL. Germline trimming cut 0 bases from V and 1 base from J; bases unmatched to any gene: 14. The CDR3 contains 19 residues. This chain's CDR3 is CASSQDGSGGGGSNYGYTF. The CDR3, as DNA: TGCGCCAGCAGCCAAGATGGGTCAGGAGGGGGCGGAAGTAACTATGGCTACACCTTC.

V usage is TRBV11-2 and J usage is TRBJ1-1; no reliable D call. Per germline, CDR1 SGHAT and CDR2 FQNNGV. This CDR3 spans 15 amino acids. The V gene lost 5 bases and the J gene lost 0 bases, with 13 bases spanning the gap. The CDR3 coding sequence is TGTGCCAGCAGCCCAGGAACTCTCTTGAACACTGAAGCTTTCTTT. It specifies CASSPGTLLNTEAFF.

As regards this clone: Other DNA sequences within the sample encode an identical CDR3. The rearrangement uses TRBV10-2 and TRBJ2-7, with TRBD1 as a possible D gene (6 bases). V was cut by 6 bases and J by 3 bases, with 12 bases left in between. From germline, CDR1 is WSHSY and CDR2 SAAADI. The length of the CDR3 is 13 residues. The CDR3 bases are TGCGCCAGCAGCGACGACAGGAACTACGAGCAGTACTTC. This sequence encodes CASSDDRNYEQYF.

The genes are TRBV5-4 and TRBJ1-1; D not resolved. Trimming left V 0 bases short and J 4 bases short, with 10 bases between. The CDR3 has 14 residues. CDR1 is SGHNT, CDR2 YYREEE, per germline (reference sequence). CDR3 sequence (DNA): TGTGCCAGCAGCTTGGCCCGGGGTGGCACTGAAGCTTTCTTT. This encodes CASSLARGGTEAFF.

This clone was counted once. The genes are TRBV6-6 and TRBJ1-5; D not resolved. V was clipped by 0 bases and J by 1 base, with 7 bases between them. Per the germline V gene, CDR1 is MNHNY and CDR2 is SVGAGI (reference sequence). This CDR3 is built from 15 residues. The CDR3 DNA is TGTGCCAGCAGTTACTCAGGGAGAAGCAATCAGCCCCAGCATTTT. Translating it yields CASSYSGRSNQPQHF.

The rearrangement uses TRBV5-1 and TRBJ2-1; 7 bases are a match to TRBD1. The CDR3 loop spans 16 amino acids. The ends lost 0 bases at V and 0 bases at J; junction bases unmatched: 3. The V gene's germline CDR1 is SGHRS and CDR2 YFSETQ. The CDR3 is CASSLGGQSSYNEQFF. CDR3 coding DNA: TGCGCCAGCAGCTTGGGGGGACAGAGCTCCTACAATGAGCAGTTCTTC.

The chain joins TRBV12-3 or TRBV12-4 to TRBJ1-2, with 8 bases lining up with TRBD1. This CDR3 is built from 13 residues. V gave up 6 bases and J gave up 8 bases; unmatched junction bases: 8. In nucleotides, the CDR3 is TGTGCCAGCAGAACGCAGGGGGCCGGGGGCTACACCTTC. This codes for CASRTQGAGGYTF.

J is TRBJ1-1 and V is TRBV27, with D unclear. Germline CDR1 MNHEY, CDR2 SMNVEV (reference sequence). Trimming removed 4 bases from V and 6 bases from J, with 18 bases in between. The length of the CDR3 is 15 residues. CDR3 DNA sequence: TGTGCCAGCAGTTGGAGAGCGGGGTCTAGGTCTGAAGCTTTCTTT. As protein: CASSWRAGSRSEAFF.

This sequence joins TRBV18 and TRBJ1-1; tentative D call: TRBD1 (5 bases). The CDR3 is 14 amino acids. V was pared by 5 bases and J by 0 bases, with 10 bases between. Germline V gene sequence: CDR1 KGHSH, CDR2 LQKENI. The chain's CDR3 is CASSGDLMNTEAFF. CDR3 DNA sequence: TGTGCCAGCTCAGGGGACTTAATGAACACTGAAGCTTTCTTT.

This chain joins TRBV15 and TRBJ2-5, with 7 bases identical to TRBD1. After removal of 4 bases from V and 2 bases from J, the junction contained 4 bases not matched to a gene. In germline, CDR1 is LNHNV, CDR2 YYDKDF (reference sequence). This CDR3 has 14 amino acids. Written as DNA, the CDR3 is TGTGCCACCAGCATCCGACAGGGACAAGAGACCCAGTACTTC. It specifies CATSIRQGQETQYF.

The chain carries TRBV12-5 and TRBJ2-7, with a possible D match to TRBD1 (5 bases). The CDR3 loop spans 17 amino acids. V lost 1 base and J lost 2, with 18 bases in between. The V gene's germline CDR1 is LGHNT and CDR2 FRNRAP. The CDR3 is CASGLGGKDSHPYEQYF. DNA of the CDR3: TGTGCTAGTGGTTTGGGGGGAAAAGACAGCCACCCCTACGAGCAGTACTTC.

This chain joins TRBV6-6 and TRBJ2-2; D is perhaps TRBD2 (6 bases). Germline V gene lookup returns CDR1 MNHNY and CDR2 SVGAGI (reference sequence). There are 15 residues in the CDR3. Trimming left V 5 bases short and J 6 bases short, with 16 bases between. The CDR3 protein is CASSHGTLTPGELFF. The CDR3 nucleotides read TGTGCCAGCAGTCACGGGACTCTTACACCCGGGGAGCTGTTTTTT.

V is TRBV4-2 and J is TRBJ2-1; TRBD1 agrees at 11 bases. This CDR3 has 14 residues. The ends lost 3 bases at V and 9 bases at J; junction bases unmatched: 4. Germline values: CDR1 LGHNA, CDR2 YNFKEQ. The CDR3 protein is CASSQDRGQVEQFF. The DNA for the CDR3 is TGTGCCAGCAGCCAGGACAGGGGGCAGGTTGAGCAGTTCTTC.